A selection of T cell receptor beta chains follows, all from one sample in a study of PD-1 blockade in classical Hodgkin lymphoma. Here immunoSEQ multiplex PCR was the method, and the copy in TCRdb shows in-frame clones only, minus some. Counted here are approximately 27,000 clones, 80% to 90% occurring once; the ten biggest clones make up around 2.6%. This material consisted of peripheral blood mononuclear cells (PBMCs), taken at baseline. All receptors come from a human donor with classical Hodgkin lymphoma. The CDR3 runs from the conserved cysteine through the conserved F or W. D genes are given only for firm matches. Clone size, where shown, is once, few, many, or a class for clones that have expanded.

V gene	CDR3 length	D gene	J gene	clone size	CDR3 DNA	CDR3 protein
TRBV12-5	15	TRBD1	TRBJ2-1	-	TGTGCTAGTGGTTCCACAGGGGGCTCCTACAATGAGCAGTTCTTC	CASGSTGGSYNEQFF
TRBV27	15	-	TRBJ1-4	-	TGTGCCAGCAGTTTACGTACGGTCAGGGGAGAAAAACTGTTTTTT	CASSLRTVRGEKLFF
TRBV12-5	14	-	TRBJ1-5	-	TGTGCTAGTGGTTTGGGTTTGTTGGGTCAGCCCCAGCATTTT	CASGLGLLGQPQHF
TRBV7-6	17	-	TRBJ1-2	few	TGTGCCAGCAGCTTAAGTTCGCCGCAGGTACCCCTGTGGGGCTACACCTTC	CASSLSSPQVPLWGYTF
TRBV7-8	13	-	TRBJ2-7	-	TGTGCCAGCAGCTTAGTTCAGGGCGGCGAGCAGTACTTC	CASSLVQGGEQYF
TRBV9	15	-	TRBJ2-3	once	TGTGCCAGCAGCGTAAATCCGGGGTTCACAGATACGCAGTATTTT	CASSVNPGFTDTQYF
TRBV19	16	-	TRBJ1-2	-	TGTGCCAGTAGTATTGCCTGGGGGCAGTCGACCTATGGCTACACCTTC	CASSIAWGQSTYGYTF
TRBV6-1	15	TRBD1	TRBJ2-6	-	TGTGCCACCACCCCGACAGGGAGAGGGGCCAACGTCCTGACTTTC	CATTPTGRGANVLTF
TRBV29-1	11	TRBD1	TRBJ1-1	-	TGCAGCGGGACAGGGGCCTTTGAAGCTTTCTTT	CSGTGAFEAFF
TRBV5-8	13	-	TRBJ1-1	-	TGTGCCAGCAGCTTGCGGAGCTTGTCTGAAGCTTTCTTT	CASSLRSLSEAFF
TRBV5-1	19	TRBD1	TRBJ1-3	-	TGCGCCAGCAGCCCGATCCCGTTCGAAACAGGGGGCGCTGGAAACACCATATATTTT	CASSPIPFETGGAGNTIYF
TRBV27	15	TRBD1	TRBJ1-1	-	TGTGCCAGCAGTTTAACCCTTTTCCGACAGGGTGAAGCTTTCTTT	CASSLTLFRQGEAFF
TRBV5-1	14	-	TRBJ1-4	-	TGCGCCAGCAGCCCCGGGGGGTTTAATGAAAAACTGTTTTTT	CASSPGGFNEKLFF
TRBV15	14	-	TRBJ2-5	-	TGTGCCACCAGCAGAGGAAGGGGAGTTGAGACCCAGTACTTC	CATSRGRGVETQYF
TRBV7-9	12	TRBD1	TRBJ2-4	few	TGTGCCAGCAGCATGACAGGGGGTGATCAGTACTTC	CASSMTGGDQYF
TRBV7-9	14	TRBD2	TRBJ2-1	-	TGTGCCAGCAGCTTATTTGCGGGGGGGAATGAGCAGTTCTTC	CASSLFAGGNEQFF
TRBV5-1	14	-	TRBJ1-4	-	TGCGCCAGCAGCTTGGCCAACGTTAATGAAAAACTGTTTTTT	CASSLANVNEKLFF
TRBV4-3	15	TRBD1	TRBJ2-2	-	TGCGCCAGCAGCCAAGTACAGGGGATCACCGGGGAGCTGTTTTTT	CASSQVQGITGELFF
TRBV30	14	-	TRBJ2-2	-	TGTGCCTGGAGGATAGTTGGGGGCTCCGGGGAGCTGTTTTTT	CAWRIVGGSGELFF
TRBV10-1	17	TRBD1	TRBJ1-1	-	TGCGCCAGCACCGGACAGGGTTTCACCTTCATGAACACTGAAGCTTTCTTT	CASTGQGFTFMNTEAFF
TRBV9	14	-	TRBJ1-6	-	TGTGCCAGCAGCGTGACCGCGGATAATTCACCCCTCCACTTT	CASSVTADNSPLHF
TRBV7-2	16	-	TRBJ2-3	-	TGTGCCAGCAGCCTAGCTGGCGGGCCTAGCACAGATACGCAGTATTTT	CASSLAGGPSTDTQYF
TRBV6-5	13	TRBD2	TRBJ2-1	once	TGTGCCACCACTAGCGGGGCATACAATGAGCAGTTCTTC	CATTSGAYNEQFF
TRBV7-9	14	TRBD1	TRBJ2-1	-	TGTGCCAGCAGCTTAACCCAGGGGGCCCATGAGCAGTTCTTC	CASSLTQGAHEQFF
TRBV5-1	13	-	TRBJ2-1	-	TGCGCCAGCAGCTTGGGAACTTCCAATGAGCAGTTCTTC	CASSLGTSNEQFF
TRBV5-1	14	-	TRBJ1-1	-	TGCGCCAGCAGCCCCAGTGATTTGAACACTGAAGCTTTCTTT	CASSPSDLNTEAFF
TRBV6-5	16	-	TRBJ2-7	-	TGTGCCAGCAGTTACCCAGCGACAGGACCCTCGGACGAGCAGTACTTC	CASSYPATGPSDEQYF
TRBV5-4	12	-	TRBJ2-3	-	TGTGCCAGCAGCTGGACCCCAGATACGCAGTATTTT	CASSWTPDTQYF
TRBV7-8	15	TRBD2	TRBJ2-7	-	TGTGCCAGCAGCCTAGGACTAGCGGGAGCCCGGGAGCAGTACTTC	CASSLGLAGAREQYF
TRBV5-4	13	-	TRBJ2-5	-	TGTGCCAGCAGCTCTCTAGCCCAGGAGACCCAGTACTTC	CASSSLAQETQYF
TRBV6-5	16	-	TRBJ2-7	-	TGTGCCAGCAGTTCGTCTTCGGGGGCGCGGCATTTCGAGCAGTACTTC	CASSSSSGARHFEQYF
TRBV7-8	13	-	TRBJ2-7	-	TGTGCCAGCAGCTTAGCCCTGGGGGGCGAGCAGTACTTC	CASSLALGGEQYF
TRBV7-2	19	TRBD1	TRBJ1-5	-	TGTGCCAGCAGCTTAGTAGTTCGGACAGGGGGGGGCCTCAATCAGCCCCAGCATTTT	CASSLVVRTGGGLNQPQHF
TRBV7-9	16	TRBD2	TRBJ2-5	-	TGTGCCAGCAGCTTAGCGGCGACTAGCTACGAAGAGACCCAGTACTTC	CASSLAATSYEETQYF
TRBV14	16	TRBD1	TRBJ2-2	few	TGTGCCAGCAGCCAAACAGACAGGGTGAGGGCCGGGGAGCTGTTTTTT	CASSQTDRVRAGELFF
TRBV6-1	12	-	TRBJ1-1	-	TGTGCCAGCGGGCTCGTTTGGACTGAAGCTTTCTTT	CASGLVWTEAFF
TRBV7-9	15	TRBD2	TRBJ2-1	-	TGTGCCAGCAGCTTAGCCGGGGGGGTAATAATTGAGCAGTTCTTC	CASSLAGGVIIEQFF
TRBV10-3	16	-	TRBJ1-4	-	TGTGCCATCAGTGAGGATCCTTTTAGGACTAATGAAAAACTGTTTTTT	CAISEDPFRTNEKLFF
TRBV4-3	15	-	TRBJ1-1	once	TGCGCCAGCAGCCAAGATCTGGGGTTTGGAACTGAAGCTTTCTTT	CASSQDLGFGTEAFF
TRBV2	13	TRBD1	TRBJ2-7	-	TGTGCCAGAAGGACAGGGGCTTCCTACGAGCAGTACTTC	CARRTGASYEQYF
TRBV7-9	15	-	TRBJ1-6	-	TGTGCCAGCAGCTTAGGGGGGGTGGAAAATTCACCCCTCCACTTT	CASSLGGVENSPLHF
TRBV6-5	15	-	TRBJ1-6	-	TGTGCCAGCACCCTCAGGGGTTCCTATAATTCACCCCTCCACTTT	CASTLRGSYNSPLHF
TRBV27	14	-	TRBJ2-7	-	TGTGCCAGCAGTTTAGGTTCGGGCAGTTACGAGCAGTACTTC	CASSLGSGSYEQYF
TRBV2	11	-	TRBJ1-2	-	TGTGCCAGCCCCGGGTGGGATGGCTACACCTTC	CASPGWDGYTF
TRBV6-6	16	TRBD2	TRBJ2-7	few	TGTGCCAGCAGTCACCTACGACTAGCGGGACCCTACGAGCAGTACTTC	CASSHLRLAGPYEQYF
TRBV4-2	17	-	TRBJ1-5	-	TGTGCCAGCAGCCAAGGCCGTGACAGGATCGGTGATCAGCCCCAGCATTTT	CASSQGRDRIGDQPQHF
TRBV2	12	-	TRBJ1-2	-	TGTGCCAGCAGTGGCACAGGGTACGGCTACACCTTC	CASSGTGYGYTF
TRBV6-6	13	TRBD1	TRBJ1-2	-	TGTGCCAGCAGTTACGCAGGGGGCGGAGGCTACACCTTC	CASSYAGGGGYTF